A single sample gave rise to the 5 T cell receptor beta chains below, sequenced in a study of control samples from healthy donors and cancer patients. Here immunoSEQ multiplex PCR was the method, and the copy in TCRdb shows in-frame clones only, minus some. The top ten clones hold about 3.4% of a sample with around 130,000 clones, roughly 90% of them seen once. Sequenced: blood. Receptors originate from a man aged 50-59 years in good health.

The chain uses TRBV24-1 and TRBJ1-3; D gene ambiguous. V gave up 2 bases and J gave up 0 bases, with 7 bases separating them. The length of the CDR3 is 15 residues. Germline CDR1 and CDR2: KGHDR and SFDVKD. The CDR3 DNA is TGTGCCACCAGTGATTCGGGTCTCTCTGGAAACACCATATATTTT. It is translated as CATSDSGLSGNTIYF.

This clone was recorded once. V gene TRBV4-1 combines with J gene TRBJ1-4, with TRBD1 identical over 7 bases. CDR3 length: 17 residues. The germline CDR1 and CDR2 sequences are MGHRA and YSYEKL. V lost 2 bases to trimming and J lost 7 bases; unmatched junction nucleotides: 13. CDR3: CASSQSWPTGVSEKLFF. The CDR3 bases are TGCGCCAGCAGCCAATCCTGGCCAACAGGGGTCAGTGAAAAACTGTTTTTT.

This rearrangement joins TRBV20-1 to TRBJ1-2, with D possibly being TRBD1 (5 bases). V lost 0 bases, J lost 7 bases, and 6 bases lay in between. CDR1 is DFQATT and CDR2 is SNEGSKA in the germline V gene (reference sequence). The CDR3 is 11 residues long. CDR3 nucleotides: TGCAGTGCTAGAGACAGGGCTGGCTACACCTTC. Amino acid sequence: CSARDRAGYTF.

This chain joins TRBV27 and TRBJ2-3, with D perhaps matching TRBD2 (5 bases). Trimming cost V 2 bases and J 1 base, with 7 bases left between them. The CDR3 loop spans 14 amino acids. Germline CDR1 is MNHEY and CDR2 is SMNVEV (reference sequence). CDR3 sequence: CASSLAGRTDTQYF. Written as DNA, the CDR3 is TGTGCCAGCAGTTTAGCGGGCCGCACAGATACGCAGTATTTT.

This chain joins TRBV6-5 and TRBJ2-5, with 7 bases matching TRBD1. In germline, CDR1 is MNHEY, CDR2 SVGAGI. The CDR3 length is 14 residues. V dropped 6 bases and J dropped 5; count of bases not matched to a gene: 9. This CDR3 reads CASRDRGGPETQYF. The DNA for the CDR3 is TGTGCCAGCAGGGATCGAGGGGGCCCGGAGACCCAGTACTTC.